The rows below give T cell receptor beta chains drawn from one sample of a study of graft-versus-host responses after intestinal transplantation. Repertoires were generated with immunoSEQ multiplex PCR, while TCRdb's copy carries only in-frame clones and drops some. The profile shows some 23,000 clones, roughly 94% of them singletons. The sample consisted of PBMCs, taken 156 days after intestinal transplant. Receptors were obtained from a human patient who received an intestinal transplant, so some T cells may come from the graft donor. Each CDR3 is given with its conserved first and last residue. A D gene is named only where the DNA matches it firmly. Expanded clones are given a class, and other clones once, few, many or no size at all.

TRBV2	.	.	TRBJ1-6	TGTGCCAGCAGTCTCTCTTCCAATTCACCCCTCCACTTT	CASSLSSNSPLHF
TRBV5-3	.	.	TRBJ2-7	TGTGCCAGAAGCACCGCGAGGGGGGGATGTAACGAGCAGTACTTC	CARSTARGGCNEQYF
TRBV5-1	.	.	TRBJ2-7	TGCGCCAGCACACTAGAGGGAGCCTCCTACGAGCAGTACTTC	CASTLEGASYEQYF
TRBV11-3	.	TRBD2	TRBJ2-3	TGTGCCAGCAGCTTAGGACTAGCGGGTCAGGAGGATACGCAGTATTTT	CASSLGLAGQEDTQYF
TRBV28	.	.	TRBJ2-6	TGTGCCAGCAGTTTAACCAGACCCTCTGGGGCCAACGTCCTGACTTTC	CASSLTRPSGANVLTF
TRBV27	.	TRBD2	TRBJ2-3	TGTGCCAGCAGTTTAATGCTAGCGGGGGTGAGAGATACGCAGTATTTT	CASSLMLAGVRDTQYF
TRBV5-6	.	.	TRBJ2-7	TGTGCCAGCAGCTTGGCCAGTGGGACCGAGCAGTACTTC	CASSLASGTEQYF
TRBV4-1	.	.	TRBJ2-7	TGCGCCAGCAGCCAAGATGGGTACGAGCAGTACTTC	CASSQDGYEQYF
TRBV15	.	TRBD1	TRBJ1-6	TGTGCCACTTCCTCAGGGCAGGGGGATTCACCCCTCCACTTT	CATSSGQGDSPLHF
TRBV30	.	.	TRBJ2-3	TGTGCCTGGAGTAGGACCATCACAGATACGCAGTATTTT	CAWSRTITDTQYF
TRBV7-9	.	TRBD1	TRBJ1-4	TGTGCCAGCAGCTTAGGACTGGACAGGGCTAGCGAAAAACTGTTTTTT	CASSLGLDRASEKLFF
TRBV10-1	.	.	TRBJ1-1	TGCGCCAGCAGTGAGACTCGGTTGGGCCGTGGGGAAGCTTTCTTT	CASSETRLGRGEAFF
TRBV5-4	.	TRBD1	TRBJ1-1	TGTGCCAGCAGCTCCGGGACAGGGTTCACTGAAGCTTTCTTT	CASSSGTGFTEAFF
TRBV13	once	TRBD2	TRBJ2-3	TGTGCCAGCAGCTGGCCGGGAACTAGCGGGGGGGCCGGCGGAGATACGCAGTATTTT	CASSWPGTSGGAGGDTQYF
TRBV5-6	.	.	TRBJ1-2	TGTGCCAGCAGTTCTGGGCCCGAAGGCTATGGCTACACCTTC	CASSSGPEGYGYTF
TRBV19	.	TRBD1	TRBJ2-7	TGTGCCACCCACCCCGGGACAGGGTTCAGCGAGCAGTACTTC	CATHPGTGFSEQYF
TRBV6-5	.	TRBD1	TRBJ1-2	TGTGCCAGCAGTTTAGGGACAGGGAATGGCTACACCTTC	CASSLGTGNGYTF
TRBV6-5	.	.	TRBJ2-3	TGTGCCAGCAGTGAAAGGACGGTGCCAGATACGCAGTATTTT	CASSERTVPDTQYF
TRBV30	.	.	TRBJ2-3	TGTGCCTGTAGACGAACTAGCACAGATACGCAGTATTTT	CACRRTSTDTQYF
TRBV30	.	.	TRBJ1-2	TGTGCCTGGAGCCGCGACGAGCTAGATTTGGATGGCTACACCTTC	CAWSRDELDLDGYTF
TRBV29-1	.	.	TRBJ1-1	TGCAGCGTAGTAGACAGACGGAACACTGAAGCTTTCTTT	CSVVDRRNTEAFF
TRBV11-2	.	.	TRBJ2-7	TGTGCCAGCAGCTTAGTCCCTGGGGACGACTACGAGCAGTACTTC	CASSLVPGDDYEQYF
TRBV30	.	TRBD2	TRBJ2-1	TGTGCCTGGAATGGGGGAGGGAGCGGGTCCTACAATGAGCAGTTCTTC	CAWNGGGSGSYNEQFF
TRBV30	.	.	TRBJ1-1	TGTGCCCACCAGTTGGGGCAGCCTCTGATGAACACTGAAGCTTTCTTT	CAHQLGQPLMNTEAFF
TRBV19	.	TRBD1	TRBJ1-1	TGTGCCAGTAGCAAGATAGGGACAGGGCAGAACACTGAAGCTTTCTTT	CASSKIGTGQNTEAFF
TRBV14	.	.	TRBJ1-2	TGTGCCGGCAGCAATCATGGACAGTCTAACTATGGCTACACCTTC	CAGSNHGQSNYGYTF
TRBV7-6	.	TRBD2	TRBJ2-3	TGTGCCAGCAGCTTAGGACTAGCGAGGATCACAGATACGCAGTATTTT	CASSLGLARITDTQYF
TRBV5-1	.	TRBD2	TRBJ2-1	TGCGCCAGCAGCCCTGGACTAGGTGGGGGGAATGAGCAGTTCTTC	CASSPGLGGGNEQFF
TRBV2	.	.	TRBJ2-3	TGTGCCAGCAGAAACCCCATGAGGGTAGATACGCAGTATTTT	CASRNPMRVDTQYF
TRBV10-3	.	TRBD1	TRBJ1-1	TGTGCCATCGGCAGGGGGGGTTTAGTGAACACTGAAGCTTTCTTT	CAIGRGGLVNTEAFF
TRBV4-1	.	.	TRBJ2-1	TGCGCCAGCAGCCAAAAACGCGAGGGCTTAGGGGATGAGCAGTTCTTC	CASSQKREGLGDEQFF
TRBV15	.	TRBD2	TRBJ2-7	TGTGCCACCAGAAATAGCGGGGGCGGCCCCTACGAGCAGTACTTC	CATRNSGGGPYEQYF
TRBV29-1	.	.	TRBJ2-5	TGCAGCGTGTCAGGAGGGGACTTC	CSVSGGDF
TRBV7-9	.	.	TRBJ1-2	TGTGCCAGCAGCTTTATCGGAAAAGCGCGTTATGGCTACACCTTC	CASSFIGKARYGYTF
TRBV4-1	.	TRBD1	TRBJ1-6	TGCGCCAGCAGCCAAACCCGCGGACAGGGTAATTCACCCCTCCACTTT	CASSQTRGQGNSPLHF
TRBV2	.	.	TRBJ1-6	TGTGCCAGCAACGCAGCGTATAATTCACCCCTCCACTTT	CASNAAYNSPLHF
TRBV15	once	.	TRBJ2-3	TGTGCCACCAGCAAATCGGGGGTTGCTAGCACAGATACGCAGTATTTT	CATSKSGVASTDTQYF
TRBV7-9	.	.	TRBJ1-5	TGTGCCAGCAGCGCACAAGTGGACGGGTCAGGACATCAGCCCCAGCATTTT	CASSAQVDGSGHQPQHF
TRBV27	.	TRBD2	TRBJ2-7	TGTGCCAGCAGTTTAGGAGCGGGGGAGCAGTACTTC	CASSLGAGEQYF
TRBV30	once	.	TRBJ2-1	TGTGCCTGGAGTACTGGACACAGCTCCTACAATGAGCAGTTCTTC	CAWSTGHSSYNEQFF
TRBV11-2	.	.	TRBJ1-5	TGTGCCAGCAGCTTAGGGGGACATCAGCCCCAGCATTTT	CASSLGGHQPQHF
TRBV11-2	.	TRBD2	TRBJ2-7	TGTGCCAGCAGCGCTAGCGGGAGGGGCTACTACGAGCAGTACTTC	CASSASGRGYYEQYF
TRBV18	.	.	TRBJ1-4	TGTGCCAGCTCACCGGGCCGGAAGGGAAAACTGTTTTTT	CASSPGRKGKLFF
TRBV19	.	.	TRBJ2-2	TGTGCCAGTAGTACAGGCCCCAGAGGGGAGCTGTTTTTT	CASSTGPRGELFF
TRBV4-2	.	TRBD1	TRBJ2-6	TGTGCCAGCAGCCAAGACCAGGGGGCGCCTGGGGCCAACGTCCTGACTTTC	CASSQDQGAPGANVLTF
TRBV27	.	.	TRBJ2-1	TGTGCCAGCAGTTTAGACAATGAGCAGTTCTTC	CASSLDNEQFF
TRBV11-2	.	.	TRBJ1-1	TGTGCCAGCAGCTTAGCCCAGAACACTGAAGCTTTCTTT	CASSLAQNTEAFF
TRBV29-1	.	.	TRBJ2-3	TGCAGCGTTGAGGCGGGTCTCACAGATACGCAGTATTTT	CSVEAGLTDTQYF
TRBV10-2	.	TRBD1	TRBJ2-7	TGCGCCAGCAGTGACCCGACAGGGATGGCATCCTACGAGCAGTACTTC	CASSDPTGMASYEQYF
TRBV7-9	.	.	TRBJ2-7	TGTGCCAGCAGCTTATGGGGCACCCTCTACGAGCAGTACTTC	CASSLWGTLYEQYF